This T cell receptor beta chain was captured by sequencing in a study of cytomegalovirus exposure and HLA in healthy donors. PCR primers comprised 60 Vbeta and 13 Jbeta primers. The authors' processing: An analysis that came later counted tens of millions of unique TCR beta chains, roughly 11 million shared. The protocol was immunoSEQ multiplex PCR, while the TCRdb copy is restricted to in-frame clones and leaves out a portion. V and J calls plus clone size are reproduced from that table; the DNA served to infer D and trimming. Among over 100,000 clones listed, about 8.5% were seen once. Each donor was healthy, and each was a bone marrow donor. General study points: In vitro checks showed that a few CMV-associated chains really do target CMV antigens. Segments of the TCR beta V type were, in most cases, productive about 87% or about 30% of the time in an earlier analysis.

Germline trimming cut 7 bases from V and 3 bases from J; bases unmatched to any gene: 7. This CDR3 spans 14 amino acids. Germline loops: CDR1 SNHLY, CDR2 FYNNEI. Regarding this clone: Its specificity is not known.

Material for sequencing was PBMCs. The V and J genes are TRBV2 and TRBJ2-7; TRBD1 agrees at 9 bases. This sequence was found in a man between 40 and 49 years old in good health and CMV-seronegative. For the CDR3, the DNA is TGTGCCAGCAACCTAGGGACAGGGAACTACGAGCAGTACTTC. The encoded protein is CASNLGTGNYEQYF.